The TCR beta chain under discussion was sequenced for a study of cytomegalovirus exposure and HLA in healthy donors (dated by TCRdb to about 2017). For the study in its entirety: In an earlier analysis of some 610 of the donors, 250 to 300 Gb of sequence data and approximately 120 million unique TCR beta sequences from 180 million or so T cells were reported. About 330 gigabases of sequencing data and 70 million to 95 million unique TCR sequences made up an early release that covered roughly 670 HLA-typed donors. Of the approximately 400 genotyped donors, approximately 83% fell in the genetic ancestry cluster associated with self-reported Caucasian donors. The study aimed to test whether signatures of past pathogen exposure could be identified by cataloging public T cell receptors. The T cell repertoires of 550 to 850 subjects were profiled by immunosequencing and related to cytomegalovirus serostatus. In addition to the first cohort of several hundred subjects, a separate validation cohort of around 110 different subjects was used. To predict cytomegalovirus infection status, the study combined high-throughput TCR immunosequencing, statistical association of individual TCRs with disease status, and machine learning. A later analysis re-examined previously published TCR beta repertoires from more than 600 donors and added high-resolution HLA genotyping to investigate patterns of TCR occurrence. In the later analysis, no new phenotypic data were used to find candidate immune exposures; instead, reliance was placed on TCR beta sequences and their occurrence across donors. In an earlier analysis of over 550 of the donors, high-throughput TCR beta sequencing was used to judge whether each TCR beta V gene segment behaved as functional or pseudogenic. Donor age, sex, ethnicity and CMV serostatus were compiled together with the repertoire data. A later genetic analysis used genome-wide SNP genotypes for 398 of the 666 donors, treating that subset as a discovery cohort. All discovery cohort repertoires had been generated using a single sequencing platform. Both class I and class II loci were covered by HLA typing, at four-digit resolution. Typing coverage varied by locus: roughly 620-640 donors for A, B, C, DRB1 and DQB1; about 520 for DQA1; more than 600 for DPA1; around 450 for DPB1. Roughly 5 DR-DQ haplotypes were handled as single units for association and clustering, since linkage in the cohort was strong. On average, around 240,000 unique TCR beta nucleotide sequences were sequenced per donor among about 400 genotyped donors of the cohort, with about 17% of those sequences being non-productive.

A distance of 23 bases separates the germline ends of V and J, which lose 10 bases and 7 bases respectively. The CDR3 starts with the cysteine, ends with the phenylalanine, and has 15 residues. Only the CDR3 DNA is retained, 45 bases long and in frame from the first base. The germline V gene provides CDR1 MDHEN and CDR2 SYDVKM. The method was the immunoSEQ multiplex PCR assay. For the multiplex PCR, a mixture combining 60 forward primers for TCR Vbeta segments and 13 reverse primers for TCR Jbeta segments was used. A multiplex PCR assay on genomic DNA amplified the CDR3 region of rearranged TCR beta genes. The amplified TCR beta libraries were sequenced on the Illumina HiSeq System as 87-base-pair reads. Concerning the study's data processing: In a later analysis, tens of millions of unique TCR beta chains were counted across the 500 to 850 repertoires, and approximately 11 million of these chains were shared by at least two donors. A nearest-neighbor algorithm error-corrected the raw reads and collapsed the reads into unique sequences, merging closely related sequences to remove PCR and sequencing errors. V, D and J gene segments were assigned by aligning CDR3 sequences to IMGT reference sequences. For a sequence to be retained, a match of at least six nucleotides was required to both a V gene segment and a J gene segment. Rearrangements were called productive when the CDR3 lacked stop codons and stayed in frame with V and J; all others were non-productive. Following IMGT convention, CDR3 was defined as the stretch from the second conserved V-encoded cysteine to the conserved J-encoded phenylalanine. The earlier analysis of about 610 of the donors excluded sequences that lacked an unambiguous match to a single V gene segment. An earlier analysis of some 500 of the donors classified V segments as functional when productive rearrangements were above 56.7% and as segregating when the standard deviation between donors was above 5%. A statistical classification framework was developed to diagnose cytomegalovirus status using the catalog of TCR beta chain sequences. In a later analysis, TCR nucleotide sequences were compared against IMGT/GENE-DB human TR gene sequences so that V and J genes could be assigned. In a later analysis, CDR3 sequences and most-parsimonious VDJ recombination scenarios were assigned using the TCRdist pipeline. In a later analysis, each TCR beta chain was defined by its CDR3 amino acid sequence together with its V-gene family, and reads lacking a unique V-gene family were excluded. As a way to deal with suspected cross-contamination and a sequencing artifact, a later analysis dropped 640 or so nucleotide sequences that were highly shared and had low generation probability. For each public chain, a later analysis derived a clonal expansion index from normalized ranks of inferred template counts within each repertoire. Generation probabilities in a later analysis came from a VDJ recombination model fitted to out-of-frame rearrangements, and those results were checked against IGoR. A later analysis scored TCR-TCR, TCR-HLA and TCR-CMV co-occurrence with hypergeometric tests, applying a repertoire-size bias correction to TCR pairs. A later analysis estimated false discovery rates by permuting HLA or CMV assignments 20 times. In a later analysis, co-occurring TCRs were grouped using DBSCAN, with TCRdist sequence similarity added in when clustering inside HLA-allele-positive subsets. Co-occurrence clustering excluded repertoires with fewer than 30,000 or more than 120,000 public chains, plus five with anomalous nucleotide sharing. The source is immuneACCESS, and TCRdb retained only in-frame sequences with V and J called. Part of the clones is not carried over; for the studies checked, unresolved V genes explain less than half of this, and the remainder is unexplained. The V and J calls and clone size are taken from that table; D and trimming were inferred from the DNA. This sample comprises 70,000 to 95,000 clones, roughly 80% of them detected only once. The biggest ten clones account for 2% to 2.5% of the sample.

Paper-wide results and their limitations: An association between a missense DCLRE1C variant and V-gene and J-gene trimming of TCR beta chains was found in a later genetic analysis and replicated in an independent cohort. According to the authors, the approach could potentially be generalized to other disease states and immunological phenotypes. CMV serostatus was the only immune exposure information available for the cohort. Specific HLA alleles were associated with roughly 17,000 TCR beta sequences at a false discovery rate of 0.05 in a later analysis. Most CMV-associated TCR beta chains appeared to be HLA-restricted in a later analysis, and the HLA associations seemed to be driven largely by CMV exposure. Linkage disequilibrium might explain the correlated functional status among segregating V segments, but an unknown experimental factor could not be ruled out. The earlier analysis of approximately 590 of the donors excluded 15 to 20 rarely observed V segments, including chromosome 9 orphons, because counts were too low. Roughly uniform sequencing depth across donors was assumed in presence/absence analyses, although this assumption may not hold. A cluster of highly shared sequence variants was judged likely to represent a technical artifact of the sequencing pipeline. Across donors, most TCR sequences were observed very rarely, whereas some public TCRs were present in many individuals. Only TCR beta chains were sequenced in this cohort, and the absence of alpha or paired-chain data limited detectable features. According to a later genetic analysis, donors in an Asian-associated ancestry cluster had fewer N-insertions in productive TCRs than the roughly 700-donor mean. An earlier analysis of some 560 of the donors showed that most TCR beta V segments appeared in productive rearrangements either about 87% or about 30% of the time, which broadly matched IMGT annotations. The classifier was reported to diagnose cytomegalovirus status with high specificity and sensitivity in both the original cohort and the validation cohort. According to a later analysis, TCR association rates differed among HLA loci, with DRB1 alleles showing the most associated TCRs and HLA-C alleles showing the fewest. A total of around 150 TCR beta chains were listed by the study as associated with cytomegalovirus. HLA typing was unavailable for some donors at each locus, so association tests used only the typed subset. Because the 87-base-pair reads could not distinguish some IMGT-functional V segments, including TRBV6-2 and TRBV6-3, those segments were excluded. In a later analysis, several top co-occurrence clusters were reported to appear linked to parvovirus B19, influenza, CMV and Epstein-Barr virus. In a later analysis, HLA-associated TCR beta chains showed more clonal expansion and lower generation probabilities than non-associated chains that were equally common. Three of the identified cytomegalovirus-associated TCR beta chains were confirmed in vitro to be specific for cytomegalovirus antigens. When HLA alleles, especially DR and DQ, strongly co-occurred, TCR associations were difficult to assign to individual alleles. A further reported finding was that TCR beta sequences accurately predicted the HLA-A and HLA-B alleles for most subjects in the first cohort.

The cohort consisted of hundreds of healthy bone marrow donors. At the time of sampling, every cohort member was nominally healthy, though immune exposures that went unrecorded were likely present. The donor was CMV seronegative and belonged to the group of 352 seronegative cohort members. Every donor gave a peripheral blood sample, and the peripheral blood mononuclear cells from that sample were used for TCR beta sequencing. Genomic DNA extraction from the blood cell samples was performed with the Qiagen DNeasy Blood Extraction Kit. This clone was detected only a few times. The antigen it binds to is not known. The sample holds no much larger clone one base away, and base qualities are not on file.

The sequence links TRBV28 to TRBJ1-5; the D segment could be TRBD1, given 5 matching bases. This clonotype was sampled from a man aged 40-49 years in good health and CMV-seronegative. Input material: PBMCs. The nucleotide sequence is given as TGTGCCAACTCGGGGGAACGGGCGGCGGGCCAGCCCCAGCATTTT. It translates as CANSGERAAGQPQHF.